The 12 T cell receptor beta chains below were found in one sample sequenced in a study of T cell responses to AZD1222 COVID-19 vaccine. The method was immunoSEQ multiplex PCR; TCRdb's version includes in-frame clones alone and lacks a portion of them. The sample holds about 220,000 clones; roughly 91% are singletons and the top ten take about 1%. The source material was peripheral blood, sampled on day 0 of MenACWY control vaccination. The receptor set was obtained from an adult in good health.

Only one count was recorded for this clone. The chain recombines TRBV19 with TRBJ1-6, with D unresolved. V lost 2 bases and J 6 bases, leaving 8 bases between the germline ends. The CDR3 is 14 residues long. Germline V CDR1 and CDR2: LNHDA, SQIVND (reference sequence). The CDR3 protein is CASSIQTLNSPLHF. The CDR3, as DNA: TGTGCCAGTAGTATACAGACGCTTAATTCACCCCTCCACTTT.

The chain has TRBV6-6 and TRBJ1-1; D might be TRBD1 (5 bases). V gave up 4 bases and J gave up 7 bases, with 13 bases separating them. CDR1 is MNHNY, CDR2 SVGAGI, per germline (reference sequence). This CDR3 comprises 13 residues. The CDR3 region is CASSSLTGGEAFF. The CDR3, as DNA: TGTGCCAGCAGTTCCCTCACGGGGGGTGAAGCTTTCTTT.

The V and J genes are TRBV3-1 (or the pseudogene TRBV3-2) and TRBJ1-1, with D possibly being TRBD1 (5 bases). Germline assignment: CDR1 LGHDT and CDR2 YNNKEL (reference sequence). The CDR3 is made up of 15 amino acids. With 5 bases removed from V and 6 bases from J, the gap between germline ends came to 19 bases. This CDR3 reads CASSRGQGERAEAFF. For the CDR3, the DNA is TGTGCCAGCAGCAGAGGCCAGGGAGAAAGGGCTGAAGCTTTCTTT.

J is TRBJ1-5 and V is TRBV5-1, with 7 bases identical to TRBD1. Germline CDR1 and CDR2: SGHRS and YFSETQ. The CDR3 runs 14 residues. Trimming removed 2 bases from V and 4 bases from J; junction bases left unmatched: 3. DNA for the CDR3: TGCGCCAGCAGCTTTGGGACAGCTAATCAGCCCCAGCATTTT. The encoded protein is CASSFGTANQPQHF.

CDR3 nucleotide sequence: TGTGCCAGCAGTCGGGGCCCGACTAACTATGGCTACACCTTC. This translates into CASSRGPTNYGYTF. This rearrangement joins TRBV6-5 to TRBJ1-2, with TRBD1 as a possible D gene (5 bases). V was cut by 5 bases and J by 0 bases, with 10 bases left in between. Looked up from germline, CDR1 is MNHEY and CDR2 is SVGAGI. CDR3 length: 14 residues.

V and J are TRBV20-1 and TRBJ2-3; no reliable D call. Trimming pared 4 bases from V and 11 bases from J, leaving 10 bases between. The CDR3 extends over 10 amino acids. The germline V gene has CDR1 DFQATT and CDR2 SNEGSKA (reference sequence). The CDR3 reads CSAMWAQQYF. The CDR3, as DNA: TGCAGTGCTATGTGGGCGCAGCAGTATTTT.

This chain links TRBV7-9 with TRBJ1-2; 11 bases line up with TRBD1. The CDR3 is made up of 14 amino acids. V lost 7 bases to trimming and J lost 5 bases; unmatched junction nucleotides: 6. Germline V lookup: CDR1 SEHNR, CDR2 FQNEAQ (reference sequence). The chain's CDR3 is CASTRDRGIYGYTF. Written as DNA, the CDR3 is TGTGCCAGCACCCGGGACAGGGGGATATATGGCTACACCTTC.

V and J are TRBV6-5 and TRBJ1-1, with D possibly being TRBD1 (5 bases). CDR1 and CDR2 (germline): MNHEY, SVGAGI. Trimming pared 7 bases from V and 4 bases from J, leaving 16 bases between. The CDR3 extends over 14 amino acids. The CDR3 reads CASIRTGRATEAFF. The DNA of the CDR3 is TGTGCCAGCATACGAACAGGTAGAGCCACTGAAGCTTTCTTT.

The chain uses TRBV9 and TRBJ2-7, with 7 bases fitting TRBD2. The V gene's germline CDR1 is SGDLS and CDR2 YYNGEE. The junction had 9 bases not matched to a gene; V was cut back by 4 bases and J by 2 bases. There are 15 residues in the CDR3. The CDR3 DNA reads as TGTGCCAGCAGCAAAACCGGGACTACCGCCTACGAGCAGTACTTC. It specifies CASSKTGTTAYEQYF.

This chain links TRBV28 with TRBJ2-7; the match to TRBD1 covers 9 bases. The CDR3 extends over 14 amino acids. From germline, CDR1 is MDHEN and CDR2 SYDVKM. V lost 3 bases and J lost 3; bases outside the gene matches: 3. The CDR3 sequence is CASSLTGGVYEQYF. The CDR3 DNA follows: TGTGCCAGCAGTTTGACAGGGGGTGTCTACGAGCAGTACTTC. Together with reference TRBV28 and TRBJ2-7, the CDR3 gives the full variable domain: DVKVTQSSRYLVKRTGEKVFLECVQDMDHENMFWYRQDPGLGLRLIYFSYDVKMKEKGDIPEGYSVSREKKERFSLILESASTNQTSMYLCASSLTGGVYEQYFGPGTRLTVT.

J is TRBJ1-5 and V is TRBV5-8; D is possibly TRBD1 (6 bases). V was trimmed by 5 bases and J by 3 bases, leaving 18 bases between them. This CDR3 spans 16 amino acids. Germline V gene lookup returns CDR1 SGHTS and CDR2 YDEGEE. The CDR3 DNA reads as TGTGCCAGCAGTTACGGACAGATTGTTACCAATCAGCCCCAGCATTTT. Translated: CASSYGQIVTNQPQHF.

The chain has TRBV30 and TRBJ1-2, with 7 bases matching TRBD1. The V gene's germline CDR1 is GTSNPN and CDR2 SVGIG (reference sequence). J gave up 4 bases and V 4 bases, and 12 bases lay outside the gene matches. The CDR3 runs to 15 residues. This chain's CDR3 is CAWTHAGQIRYGYTF. The CDR3 DNA follows: TGTGCCTGGACGCACGCGGGACAGATACGCTATGGCTACACCTTC.